The rows below give T cell receptor beta chains drawn from one sample of a study of regulatory T cells in long-lasting Graves disease. TCRdb itself ran the multiplex PCR reads through MiXCR, one entry per CDR3 protein. The sample includes more than 450,000 distinct CDR3 sequences, 16% of them seen just once. The data were also submitted as part of a second study, on T cells in Graves' hyperthyroidism and ophthalmopathy.

The sample here was peripheral blood mononuclear cells (PBMCs), taken at new diagnosis, from a patient treated with antithyroid drugs. The receptors come from a middle-aged man with Graves disease. CDR3s include the opening cysteine and the closing phenylalanine or tryptophan. Each record gives: J gene, V gene, CDR3 protein.

>TRBJ2-1|TRBV2
CASSSGKTRGGQFF
>TRBJ1-1|TRBV30
CAWSAGSVNGEAFF
>TRBJ2-7|TRBV12-5
CAATLTSASEQYF
>TRBJ2-1|TRBV2
CASSAWGQQFF
>TRBJ2-1|TRBV3-1
CASSHTGTRRGEQFF
>TRBJ1-4|TRBV20-1
CSVSSGANEKLFF
>TRBJ2-4|TRBV19
CASKESGWGNIQYF
>TRBJ2-1|TRBV5-1
CASSLGGTSGNNEQFF
>TRBJ2-7|TRBV20-1
CSAREGSDFRGRTTYEQYF
>TRBJ2-7|TRBV7-6
CASRISVTPYEQYF
>TRBJ1-6|TRBV6-2/TRBV6-3
CASSYGLGGAKSSYNSPLHF
>TRBJ2-7|TRBV5-6
CASTPGLVLSYEQYF
>TRBJ2-5|TRBV20-1
CSARDPLASGISETQYF
>TRBJ1-5|TRBV5-6
CASSLRQGLPQHF
>TRBJ2-3|TRBV19
CASSIRQGVTDTQYF
>TRBJ2-1|TRBV20-1
CSARDLASVRVSGEQFF
>TRBJ2-1|TRBV6-5
CASSYAQGAWNEQFF
>TRBJ2-1|TRBV6-2/TRBV6-3
CASSDSLRRSSYNEQFF
>TRBJ2-3|TRBV12-5
CASGLVIGRPPVTQYF
>TRBJ2-3|TRBV28
CASSLREAQYF
>TRBJ2-6|TRBV30
CAWSVAGYGANVLTF
>TRBJ2-7|TRBV6-2/TRBV6-3
CASTPGRANYEQYF
>TRBJ2-1|TRBV7-3
CASSQSRPRGQEQFF
>TRBJ1-1|TRBV29-1
CSVGRASEAFF
>TRBJ1-5|TRBV5-1
CASSLEGRGQPQHF
>TRBJ1-6|TRBV12-3/TRBV12-4
CASSPGTGISYNSPLHF
>TRBJ1-1|TRBV5-6
CASSLSLGSGADTEAFF
>TRBJ2-7|TRBV11-2
CASSSIGRRSYEQYF